This entry lists 32 T cell receptor beta chains sequenced from one sample in a study of blood T cell repertoires in COVID-19 (TCRdb year 2020). The method behind the library was the immunoSEQ multiplex PCR assay. Drawn from immuneACCESS, this table holds only the in-frame rearrangements with V and J called that TCRdb kept. Clones are partly lost; checked studies trace under half to an unresolved V gene and leave the rest unexplained. Here the sample has more than 95,000 clones; over 75% occur a single time. The top ten constitute 6.2% of the sample. The source material was peripheral blood. The receptors originated from a human donor in a cohort sampled during active COVID-19.

The sample holds a few counts of this clone. The chain carries TRBV5-4 and TRBJ2-2, with 8 bases that match TRBD1. Germline CDR1 is SGHNT and CDR2 is YYREEE (reference sequence). CDR3 length: 16 amino acids. With 5 bases clipped from V and 2 bases from J, the junction kept 8 bases outside the gene matches. The CDR3, as DNA: TGTGCCAGCAGACTCGGACAGGGAAGAAACACCGGGGAGCTGTTTTTT. Its translation: CASRLGQGRNTGELFF.

The CDR3: CASSLVLAGEGEQFF. The CDR3 DNA reads TGCGCCAGCAGCTTGGTACTAGCGGGAGAGGGTGAGCAGTTCTTC. V gene TRBV5-1 combines with J gene TRBJ2-1, with TRBD2 matching over 11 bases. The CDR3 runs to 15 residues. In germline, CDR1 is SGHRS, CDR2 YFSETQ. V shed 0 bases and J 9 bases; nucleotides not matched to a gene: 5.

J is TRBJ1-6 and V is TRBV12-3 or TRBV12-4, with D hard to call. This CDR3 region has 13 residues. Trimming took 6 bases from V and 10 from J, leaving 13 bases between them. CDR3 bases: TGTGCCAGCAGCTTCTTCAACGGGTCACCCCTCCACTTT. Its translation: CASSFFNGSPLHF.

J is TRBJ1-2 and V is TRBV2; D not certain. CDR1 SNHLY and CDR2 FYNNEI come from the germline V gene. CDR3 length: 13 residues. Trimming cost V 9 bases and J 6 bases, with 17 bases left between them. In nucleotides, the CDR3 is TGTGCCAGGGACTCAGGCGAAGAGGATGGCTACACCTTC. Residues: CARDSGEEDGYTF.

The rearrangement links TRBV19 to TRBJ1-1, with TRBD1 matching 8 bases. J was trimmed by 5 bases and V by 6 bases; bases with no gene match: 5. CDR3 length equals 13 residues. Germline CDR1 LNHDA, CDR2 SQIVND (reference sequence). The CDR3 DNA reads TGTGCCAGTAGCAGGGGGCCAAGGACTGAAGCTTTCTTT. This translates into CASSRGPRTEAFF.

The J gene is TRBJ2-7, the V gene TRBV29-1; the D gene is possibly TRBD2 (6 bases). With 4 bases removed from V and 0 bases from J, the gap between germline ends came to 13 bases. This CDR3 has 14 amino acids. CDR1 and CDR2 from the germline V gene are SQVTM and ANQGSEA. The CDR3 spells CSVVGDLDSYEQYF. In nucleotides, the CDR3 is TGCAGCGTTGTGGGGGACTTAGACTCCTACGAGCAGTACTTC.

V gene TRBV5-1 combines with J gene TRBJ2-5, with TRBD1 identical over 8 bases. CDR1 is SGHRS and CDR2 is YFSETQ in the germline V gene. The V gene end was trimmed by 0 bases and the J gene end by 2 bases; junction bases not matched to a gene: 3. The CDR3 has 15 amino acids. The CDR3 DNA follows: TGCGCCAGCAGCTTGGAAACAGGGGGTCAAGAGACCCAGTACTTC. Its translation is CASSLETGGQETQYF.

The chain is built from TRBV14 and TRBJ2-7; no definite D call. V gave up 5 bases and J gave up 4 bases, with 6 bases separating them. There are 11 residues in the CDR3. Germline CDR1 SGHDN, CDR2 FVKESK. The CDR3 DNA reads as TGTGCCAGCAGCTTCGGTTACGAGCAGTACTTC. Translation: CASSFGYEQYF.

The V gene is TRBV19, the J gene TRBJ2-3; weak D call: TRBD2 (5 bases). CDR1 and CDR2 from the germline V gene are LNHDA and SQIVND (reference sequence). CDR3 size: 16 residues. Trimming stripped 3 bases from V and 1 base from J, with 14 bases between. In DNA, the CDR3 is TGTGCCAGTAGTATTGGAGAAACTAGTCGCACAGATACGCAGTATTTT. It codes for CASSIGETSRTDTQYF.

The V and J genes are TRBV5-1 and TRBJ2-3, with 11 bases matching TRBD2. This CDR3 has 16 residues. Trimming took 4 bases from V and 0 from J; bases not matched to a gene: 4. The V gene's germline CDR1 is SGHRS and CDR2 YFSETQ. The CDR3 is CASSQLAGESTDTQYF. CDR3 bases: TGCGCCAGCAGCCAACTAGCGGGGGAAAGCACAGATACGCAGTATTTT. Looking up the rest from reference TRBV5-1 and TRBJ2-3 gives the full variable domain: KAGVTQTPRYLIKTRGQQVTLSCSPISGHRSVSWYQQTPGQGLQFLFEYFSETQRNKGNFPGRFSGRQFSNSRSEMNVSTLELGDSALYLCASSQLAGESTDTQYFGPGTRLTVL.

This rearrangement joins TRBV14 to TRBJ2-1, with 9 bases lining up with TRBD2. V trimming: 4 bases; J trimming: 8 bases; junction bases outside the gene matches: 12. The length of the CDR3 is 16 residues. Germline assignment: CDR1 SGHDN and CDR2 FVKESK. CDR3 sequence reads: CASSPVGRGGLDEQFF. Written as DNA, the CDR3 is TGTGCCAGCAGCCCGGTAGGGCGGGGGGGCCTTGATGAGCAGTTCTTC.

This clone was seen once. The CDR3 here is CASTKRGVGTYNEQFF. In DNA form, the CDR3 reads TGTGCCAGCACCAAGCGGGGGGTTGGCACCTACAATGAGCAGTTCTTC. The chain links TRBV28 to TRBJ2-1; 9 bases align to TRBD2. V shed 7 bases, J shed 2 bases, and the junction held 9 bases outside the gene matches. This CDR3 has 16 residues. Germline V gene sequence: CDR1 MDHEN, CDR2 SYDVKM.

This chain connects TRBV6-4 to TRBJ2-2; 8 nucleotides line up with TRBD1. CDR1 is MRHNA, CDR2 SNTAGT, per germline. V gave up 6 bases and J gave up 5 bases; unmatched junction bases: 5. The CDR3 loop spans 14 amino acids. The CDR3 nucleotides are TGTGCCAGCAGAGGACAGGGTGGAACCGGGGAGCTGTTTTTT. This codes for CASRGQGGTGELFF.

The chain employs TRBV10-3 and TRBJ1-2, with 9 bases that match TRBD1. The germline V gene encodes CDR1 ENHRY and CDR2 SYGVKD. The ends lost 5 bases at V and 8 bases at J; junction bases unmatched: 12. CDR3 size: 15 residues. In DNA form, the CDR3 reads TGTGCCATCAGTCACGGACAGGGGCGACTATACGGCTACACCTTC. Residues: CAISHGQGRLYGYTF.

Written as DNA, the CDR3 is TGTGCCAGCAGCTTAAGGACTAGCGGGAGGACAGATACGCAGTATTTT. Its protein is CASSLRTSGRTDTQYF. The chain combines TRBV11-2 with TRBJ2-3, with 14 positions matching TRBD2. This CDR3 contains 16 residues. Trimming took 2 bases from V and 3 from J; bases not matched to a gene: 1. Germline assignment: CDR1 SGHAT and CDR2 FQNNGV. Full variable domain (remainder filled in from reference TRBV11-2 and TRBJ2-3): EAGVAQSPRYKIIEKRQSVAFWCNPISGHATLYWYQQILGQGPKLLIQFQNNGVVDDSQLPKDRFSAERLKGVDSTLKIQPAKLEDSAVYLCASSLRTSGRTDTQYFGPGTRLTVL.

The chain employs TRBV3-1 (or the pseudogene TRBV3-2) and TRBJ2-1; TRBD1 is a possible D gene (6 bases). Germline CDR1 reads LGHDT; CDR2 reads YNNKEL (reference sequence). This CDR3 is 14 amino acids long. With 4 bases removed from V and 6 bases from J, the gap between germline ends came to 13 bases. The CDR3 sequence is CASSPGTRPNEQFF. DNA for the CDR3: TGTGCCAGCAGCCCCGGGACAAGACCCAATGAGCAGTTCTTC.

This clone turned up a few times. This chain links TRBV7-9 with TRBJ2-7, with D perhaps matching TRBD2 (5 bases). CDR3 size: 15 residues. Germline assignment: CDR1 SEHNR and CDR2 FQNEAQ (reference sequence). With 5 bases removed from V and 5 bases from J, the gap between germline ends came to 19 bases. The CDR3 loop is CASSPPVGVTHEQYF. The CDR3 coding sequence is TGTGCCAGCAGCCCGCCGGTGGGAGTCACCCACGAGCAGTACTTC.

The V and J genes are TRBV28 and TRBJ2-7; 8 bases are a match to TRBD2. The CDR3 is 14 amino acids. Germline CDR1 is MDHEN and CDR2 is SYDVKM. Trimming removed 6 bases from V and 5 bases from J; junction bases left unmatched: 9. The CDR3 here is CASSRSGSYDEQYF. CDR3 nucleotides: TGTGCCAGCAGCAGGAGCGGGAGTTACGACGAGCAGTACTTC.

V is TRBV6-4 and J is TRBJ1-1; tentative D call: TRBD1 (5 bases). The CDR3 runs 13 residues. Germline CDR1 and CDR2: MRHNA and SNTAGT. V gave up 4 bases and J gave up 1 base, with 7 bases separating them. CDR3 in DNA: TGTGCCAGCAGTGTGGACACGAACACTGAAGCTTTCTTT. Its translation: CASSVDTNTEAFF.

The chain uses TRBV4-2 and TRBJ1-5; TRBD1 matches at 7 bases. The germline V gene has CDR1 LGHNA and CDR2 YNFKEQ. The CDR3 is made up of 14 amino acids. With 8 bases clipped from V and 3 bases from J, the junction kept 7 bases outside the gene matches. The CDR3 reads CASSGTDDNQPQHF. The CDR3 DNA is TGTGCCAGCTCCGGGACAGACGACAATCAGCCCCAGCATTTT.

The chain recombines TRBV5-4 with TRBJ1-2; perhaps TRBD1 as D (6 bases). The CDR3 length is 17 residues. The V end lost 0 bases, the J end lost 5 bases, and 20 bases lay between the germline ends. CDR1 and CDR2 (germline): SGHNT, YYREEE (reference sequence). The CDR3 is CASSLGVTSDRSYGYTF. The CDR3 DNA is TGTGCCAGCAGCTTGGGGGTTACTAGCGACAGGTCGTATGGCTACACCTTC.

The chain recombines TRBV27 with TRBJ2-1; D call uncertain. The CDR3 covers 11 residues. The V end was cut by 3 bases, the J end by 6 bases, with 3 bases between. Germline-derived CDR1 and CDR2 are MNHEY and SMNVEV (reference sequence). The CDR3 loop reads CASSFSNEQFF. CDR3 bases: TGTGCCAGCAGTTTTAGCAATGAGCAGTTCTTC.

The rearrangement uses TRBV6-5 and TRBJ1-1; no firm D call. This CDR3 has 13 amino acids. The ends were cut back, 7 bases at V and 11 bases at J, with 20 bases in the middle. CDR1 is MNHEY, CDR2 SVGAGI, per germline. The CDR3 sequence: CASINTSGLRAFF. The CDR3 DNA follows: TGTGCCAGCATCAACACGTCCGGTCTGCGGGCTTTCTTT.

The chain carries TRBV2 and TRBJ1-6, with D possibly matching TRBD1 (6 bases). Trimming took 4 bases from V and 6 from J, leaving 13 bases between them. The germline CDR1 and CDR2 sequences are SNHLY and FYNNEI. This CDR3 spans 15 amino acids. Here the CDR3 reads CASSGGGEGNSPLHF. The CDR3 bases are TGTGCCAGCAGTGGAGGGGGGGAAGGTAATTCACCCCTCCACTTT.

The rearrangement links TRBV3-1 (or the pseudogene TRBV3-2) to TRBJ2-7, with D perhaps TRBD2 (6 bases). Germline V gene sequence: CDR1 LGHDT, CDR2 YNNKEL (reference sequence). The V gene lost 4 bases and the J gene lost 2 bases, with 6 bases spanning the gap. CDR3 size: 12 residues. In nucleotides, the CDR3 is TGTGCCAGCAGCCCGGGGGCCTACGAGCAGTACTTC. Its translation is CASSPGAYEQYF.

The gene calls are TRBV18 and TRBJ1-5, with a weak D call TRBD1 (5 bases). V was cut by 2 bases and J by 5 bases, with 16 bases left in between. The CDR3 has 16 amino acids. Germline CDR1 KGHSH, CDR2 LQKENI. The CDR3 region has the DNA TGTGCCAGCTCACCAGGTGGAAGGGGTGGGGATCAGCCCCAGCATTTT. The encoded protein is CASSPGGRGGDQPQHF.

The chain uses TRBV7-3 and TRBJ2-1, with 8 bases identical to TRBD2. CDR3 length: 14 amino acids. J lost 9 bases, V lost 5 bases, and 9 bases had no gene match. Germline assignment: CDR1 SGHTA and CDR2 FQGTGA. The CDR3 sequence is CASSPGLARIEQFF. The CDR3 coding sequence is TGTGCCAGCAGCCCAGGACTAGCCCGGATTGAGCAGTTCTTC.

The chain recombines TRBV2 with TRBJ2-2, with TRBD1 identical over 9 bases. Trimming removed 4 bases from V and 3 bases from J; junction bases left unmatched: 3. CDR1 is SNHLY and CDR2 is FYNNEI in the germline V gene. The CDR3 is 15 residues long. The CDR3 loop reads CASSGDRADTGELFF. The CDR3 DNA sequence: TGTGCCAGCAGTGGGGACAGGGCGGACACCGGGGAGCTGTTTTTT.

This rearrangement joins TRBV6-1 to TRBJ1-2; TRBD1 might be the D (6 bases). Trimming took off 2 bases at V and 3 bases at J, with 16 bases between the two ends. This CDR3 has 16 residues. Germline CDR1 and CDR2: MNHNS and SASEGT. In DNA, the CDR3 is TGTGCCAGCAGTGAACCCGGACAGACAGTACACTATGGCTACACCTTC. Amino acid sequence: CASSEPGQTVHYGYTF.

The chain combines TRBV6-5 with TRBJ1-4; D unclear. This CDR3 comprises 14 residues. Trimming shortened V by 0 bases and J by 3 bases, and 5 bases separated the two germline ends. Germline V gene lookup returns CDR1 MNHEY and CDR2 SVGAGI. CDR3 in DNA: TGTGCCAGCAGTTACTCCCGGGCTAATGAAAAACTGTTTTTT. The encoded protein is CASSYSRANEKLFF.

J is TRBJ1-1 and V is TRBV19; D is possibly TRBD1 (5 bases). The germline V and J ends were trimmed by 5 bases and 7 bases, with 20 bases remaining between them. From germline, CDR1 is LNHDA and CDR2 SQIVND (reference sequence). This CDR3 is built from 15 residues. CDR3 region: CASSPRRERAGEAFF. In DNA form, the CDR3 reads TGTGCCAGTAGTCCGCGCAGGGAAAGAGCTGGTGAAGCTTTCTTT. The complete variable domain, with remaining parts taken from reference TRBV19 and TRBJ1-1, reads DGGITQSPKYLFRKEGQNVTLSCEQNLNHDAMYWYRQDPGQGLRLIYYSQIVNDFQKGDIAEGYSVSREKKESFPLTVTSAQKNPTAFYLCASSPRRERAGEAFFGQGTRLTVV.

The genes are TRBV19 and TRBJ2-2, with D hard to call. The CDR3 contains 14 residues. Germline CDR1 and CDR2: LNHDA and SQIVND (reference sequence). V gave up 3 bases and J gave up 1 base, with 6 bases separating them. CDR3 bases: TGTGCCAGTAGTATTCGAGGGAACACCGGGGAGCTGTTTTTT. It yields the protein CASSIRGNTGELFF.